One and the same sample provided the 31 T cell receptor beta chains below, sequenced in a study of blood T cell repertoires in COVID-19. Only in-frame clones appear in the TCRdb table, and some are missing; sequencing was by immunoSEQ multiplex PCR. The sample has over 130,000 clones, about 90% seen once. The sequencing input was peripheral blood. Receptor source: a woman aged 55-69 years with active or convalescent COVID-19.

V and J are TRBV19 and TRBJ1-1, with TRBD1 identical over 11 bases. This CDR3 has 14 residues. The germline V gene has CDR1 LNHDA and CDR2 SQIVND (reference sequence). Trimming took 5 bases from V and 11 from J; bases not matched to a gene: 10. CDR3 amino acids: CASSSSDRGLRAFF. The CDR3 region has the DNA TGTGCCAGTAGTTCTTCGGACAGGGGGCTTCGGGCTTTCTTT.

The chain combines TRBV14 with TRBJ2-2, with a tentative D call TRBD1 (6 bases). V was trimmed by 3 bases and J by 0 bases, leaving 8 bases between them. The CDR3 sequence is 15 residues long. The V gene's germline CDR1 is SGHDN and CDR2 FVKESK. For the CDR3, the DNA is TGTGCCAGCAGCCATCGGACAGCGAACACCGGGGAGCTGTTTTTT. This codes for CASSHRTANTGELFF. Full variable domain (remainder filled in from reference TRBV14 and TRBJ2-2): EAGVTQFPSHSVIEKGQTVTLRCDPISGHDNLYWYRRVMGKEIKFLLHFVKESKQDESGMPNNRFLAERTGGTYSTLKVQPAELEDSGVYFCASSHRTANTGELFFGEGSRLTVL.

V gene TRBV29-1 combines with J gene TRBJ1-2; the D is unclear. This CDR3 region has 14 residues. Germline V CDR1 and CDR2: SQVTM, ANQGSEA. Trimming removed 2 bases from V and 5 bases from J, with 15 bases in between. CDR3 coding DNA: TGCAGCGTTGAAAAATACCCGAGAGGGTATGGCTACACCTTC. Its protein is CSVEKYPRGYGYTF.

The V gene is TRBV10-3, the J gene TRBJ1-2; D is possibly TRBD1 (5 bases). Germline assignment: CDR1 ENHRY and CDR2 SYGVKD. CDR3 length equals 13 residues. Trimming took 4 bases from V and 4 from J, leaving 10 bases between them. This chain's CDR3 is CAISVDSTYGYTF. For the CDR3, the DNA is TGTGCCATCAGTGTAGACAGTACCTATGGCTACACCTTC.

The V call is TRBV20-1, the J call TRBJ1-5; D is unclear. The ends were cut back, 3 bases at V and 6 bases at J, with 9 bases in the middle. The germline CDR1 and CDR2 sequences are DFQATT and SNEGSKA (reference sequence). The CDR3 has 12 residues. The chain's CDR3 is CSASGLAQPQHF. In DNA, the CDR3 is TGCAGTGCTAGTGGGTTGGCTCAGCCCCAGCATTTT.

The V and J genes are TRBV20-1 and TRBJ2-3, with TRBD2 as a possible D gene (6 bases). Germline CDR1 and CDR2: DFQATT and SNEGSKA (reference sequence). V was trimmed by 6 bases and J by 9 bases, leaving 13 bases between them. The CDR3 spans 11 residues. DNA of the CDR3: TGCAGTGCGGGGGACTTCCCCACGCAGTATTTT. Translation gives CSAGDFPTQYF.

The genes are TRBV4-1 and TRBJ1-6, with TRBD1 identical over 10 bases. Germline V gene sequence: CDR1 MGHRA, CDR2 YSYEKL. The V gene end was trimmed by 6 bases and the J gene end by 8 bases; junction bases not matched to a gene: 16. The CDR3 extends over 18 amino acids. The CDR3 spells CASRTRISSGTGDSPLHF. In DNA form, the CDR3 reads TGCGCCAGCAGAACGAGGATTTCTTCCGGGACAGGGGATTCACCCCTCCACTTT.

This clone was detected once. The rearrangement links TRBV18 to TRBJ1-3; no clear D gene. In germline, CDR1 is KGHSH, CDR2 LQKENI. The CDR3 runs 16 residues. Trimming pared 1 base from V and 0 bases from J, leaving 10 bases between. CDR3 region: CASSPQATSSGNTIYF. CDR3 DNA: TGTGCCAGCTCACCACAAGCTACGAGCTCTGGAAACACCATATATTTT.

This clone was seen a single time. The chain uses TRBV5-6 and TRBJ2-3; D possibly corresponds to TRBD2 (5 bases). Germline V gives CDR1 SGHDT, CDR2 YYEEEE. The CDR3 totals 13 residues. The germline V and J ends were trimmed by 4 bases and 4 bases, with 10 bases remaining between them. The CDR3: CASSRYGADTQYF. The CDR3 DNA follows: TGTGCCAGCAGCCGGTACGGGGCAGATACGCAGTATTTT.

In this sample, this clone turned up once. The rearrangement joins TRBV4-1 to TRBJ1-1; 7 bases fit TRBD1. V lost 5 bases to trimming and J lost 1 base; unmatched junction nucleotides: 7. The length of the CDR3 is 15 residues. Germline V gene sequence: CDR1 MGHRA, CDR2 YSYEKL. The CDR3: CASSAPGQRNTEAFF. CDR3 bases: TGCGCCAGCAGCGCCCCGGGACAGCGGAACACTGAAGCTTTCTTT.

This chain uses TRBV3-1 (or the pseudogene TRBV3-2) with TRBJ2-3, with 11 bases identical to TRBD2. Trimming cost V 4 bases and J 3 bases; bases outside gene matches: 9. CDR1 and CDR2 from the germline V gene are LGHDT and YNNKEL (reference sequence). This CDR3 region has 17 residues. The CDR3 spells CASSLSLLAGETDTQYF. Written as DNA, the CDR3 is TGTGCCAGCAGCCTTAGCCTACTAGCGGGGGAAACAGATACGCAGTATTTT.

The CDR3 loop is CASTFRERNSPLHF. The CDR3 DNA reads as TGTGCCAGTACTTTCCGGGAGAGGAATTCACCCCTCCACTTT. The V gene is TRBV19, the J gene TRBJ1-6; no clear D gene. V dropped 7 bases and J dropped 7 bases, with 14 bases sitting between them. The CDR3 is made up of 14 amino acids. Germline V gene sequence: CDR1 LNHDA, CDR2 SQIVND (reference sequence). The entire variable domain, with the rest obtained from reference TRBV19 and TRBJ1-6, is as follows: DGGITQSPKYLFRKEGQNVTLSCEQNLNHDAMYWYRQDPGQGLRLIYYSQIVNDFQKGDIAEGYSVSREKKESFPLTVTSAQKNPTAFYLCASTFRERNSPLHFGNGTRLTVT.

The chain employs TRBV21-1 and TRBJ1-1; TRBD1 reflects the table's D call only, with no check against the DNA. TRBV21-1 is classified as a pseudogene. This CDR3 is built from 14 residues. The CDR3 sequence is CASSGQGGDTEAFF. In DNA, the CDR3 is TGTGCCAGCAGCGGACAAGGTGGGGACACTGAAGCTTTCTTT.

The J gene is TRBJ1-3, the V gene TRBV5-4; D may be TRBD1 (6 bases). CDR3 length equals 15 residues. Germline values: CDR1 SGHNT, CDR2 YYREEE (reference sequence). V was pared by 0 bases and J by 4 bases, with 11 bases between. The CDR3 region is CASSLAGGPGNTIYF. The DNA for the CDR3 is TGTGCCAGCAGCTTGGCCGGGGGGCCCGGAAACACCATATATTTT.

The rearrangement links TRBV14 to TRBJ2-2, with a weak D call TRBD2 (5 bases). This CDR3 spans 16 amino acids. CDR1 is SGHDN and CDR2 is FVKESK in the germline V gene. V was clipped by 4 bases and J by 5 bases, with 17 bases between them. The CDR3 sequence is CASSLRRSGRTGELFF. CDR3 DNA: TGTGCCAGCAGCCTTAGGAGGTCGGGTAGAACCGGGGAGCTGTTTTTT.

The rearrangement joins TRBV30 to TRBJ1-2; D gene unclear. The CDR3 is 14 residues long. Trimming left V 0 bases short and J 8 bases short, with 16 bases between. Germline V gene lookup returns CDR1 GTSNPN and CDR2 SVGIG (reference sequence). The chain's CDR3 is CAWSVPKRANGYTF. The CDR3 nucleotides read TGTGCCTGGAGTGTACCCAAGCGGGCCAACGGCTACACCTTC.

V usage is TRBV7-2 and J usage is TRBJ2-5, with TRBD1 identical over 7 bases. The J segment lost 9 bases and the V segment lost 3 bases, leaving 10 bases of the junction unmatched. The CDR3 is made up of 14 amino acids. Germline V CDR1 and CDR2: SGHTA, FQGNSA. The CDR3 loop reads CASSLGQGVRAQYF. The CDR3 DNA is TGTGCCAGCAGCTTGGGCCAGGGGGTGAGGGCCCAGTACTTC.

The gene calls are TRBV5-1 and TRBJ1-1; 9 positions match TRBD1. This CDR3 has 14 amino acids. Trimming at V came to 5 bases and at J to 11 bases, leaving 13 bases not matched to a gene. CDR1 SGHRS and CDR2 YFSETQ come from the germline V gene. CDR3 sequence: CASSMGIGTGNAFF. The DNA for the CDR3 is TGCGCCAGCAGTATGGGGATAGGGACAGGGAACGCTTTCTTT.

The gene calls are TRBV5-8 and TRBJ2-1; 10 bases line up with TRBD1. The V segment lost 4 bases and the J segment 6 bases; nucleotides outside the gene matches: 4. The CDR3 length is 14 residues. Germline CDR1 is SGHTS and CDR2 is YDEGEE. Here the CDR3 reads CASSGGQGSNEQFF. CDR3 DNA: TGTGCCAGCAGCGGGGGACAGGGGAGCAATGAGCAGTTCTTC.

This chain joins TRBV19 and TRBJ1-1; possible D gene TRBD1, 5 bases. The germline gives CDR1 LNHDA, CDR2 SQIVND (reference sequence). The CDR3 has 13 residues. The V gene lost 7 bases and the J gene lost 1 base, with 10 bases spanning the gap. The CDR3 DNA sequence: TGTGCCAGTACTACAGGCCCGAACACTGAAGCTTTCTTT. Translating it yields CASTTGPNTEAFF.

The CDR3 reads CASSIGTGLGELFF. DNA for the CDR3: TGTGCCAGTAGTATAGGGACAGGGCTCGGGGAGCTGTTTTTT. The J gene is TRBJ2-2, the V gene TRBV19; 8 bases align to TRBD1. In germline, CDR1 is LNHDA, CDR2 SQIVND (reference sequence). The CDR3 spans 14 residues. Germline trimming cut 1 base from V and 7 bases from J; bases unmatched to any gene: 2. Combining the CDR3 with reference TRBV19 and TRBJ2-2 gives the whole variable domain DGGITQSPKYLFRKEGQNVTLSCEQNLNHDAMYWYRQDPGQGLRLIYYSQIVNDFQKGDIAEGYSVSREKKESFPLTVTSAQKNPTAFYLCASSIGTGLGELFFGEGSRLTVL.

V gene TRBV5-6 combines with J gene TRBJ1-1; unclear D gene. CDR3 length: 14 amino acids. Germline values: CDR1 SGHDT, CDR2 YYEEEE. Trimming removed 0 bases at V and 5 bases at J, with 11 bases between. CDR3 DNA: TGTGCCAGCAGCTTGGTCAGTTTTAAAACTGAAGCTTTCTTT. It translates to CASSLVSFKTEAFF.

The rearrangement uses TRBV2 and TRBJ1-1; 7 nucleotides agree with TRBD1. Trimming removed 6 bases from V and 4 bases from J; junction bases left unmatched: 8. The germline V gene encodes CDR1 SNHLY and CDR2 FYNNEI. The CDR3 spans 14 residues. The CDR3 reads CASRPKAGGTEAFF. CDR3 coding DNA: TGTGCCAGCAGACCCAAGGCAGGGGGCACTGAAGCTTTCTTT.

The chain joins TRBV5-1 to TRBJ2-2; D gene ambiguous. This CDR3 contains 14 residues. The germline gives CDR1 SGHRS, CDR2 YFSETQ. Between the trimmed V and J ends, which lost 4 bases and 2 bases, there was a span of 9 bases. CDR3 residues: CASSTSGNTGELFF. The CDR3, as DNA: TGCGCCAGCAGCACCTCAGGAAACACCGGGGAGCTGTTTTTT. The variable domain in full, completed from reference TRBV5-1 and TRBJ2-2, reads KAGVTQTPRYLIKTRGQQVTLSCSPISGHRSVSWYQQTPGQGLQFLFEYFSETQRNKGNFPGRFSGRQFSNSRSEMNVSTLELGDSALYLCASSTSGNTGELFFGEGSRLTVL.

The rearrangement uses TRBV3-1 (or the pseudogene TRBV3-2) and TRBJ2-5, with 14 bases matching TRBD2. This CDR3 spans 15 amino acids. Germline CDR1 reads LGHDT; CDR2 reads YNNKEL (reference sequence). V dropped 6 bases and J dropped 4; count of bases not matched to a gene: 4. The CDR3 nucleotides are TGTGCCAGCAGTGGGACTAGCGGGGGTCGAGAGACCCAGTACTTC. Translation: CASSGTSGGRETQYF.

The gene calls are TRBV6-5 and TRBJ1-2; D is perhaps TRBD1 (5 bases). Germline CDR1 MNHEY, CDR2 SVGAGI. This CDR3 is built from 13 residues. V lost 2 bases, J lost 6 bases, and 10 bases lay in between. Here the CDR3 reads CASSYAGEDGYTF. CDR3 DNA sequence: TGTGCCAGCAGTTACGCGGGGGAGGATGGCTACACCTTC.

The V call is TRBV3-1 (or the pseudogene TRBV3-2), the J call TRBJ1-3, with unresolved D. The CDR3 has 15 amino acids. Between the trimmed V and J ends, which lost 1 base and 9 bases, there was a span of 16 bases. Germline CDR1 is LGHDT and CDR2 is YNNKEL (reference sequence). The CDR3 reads CASSQVLGSGGTIYF. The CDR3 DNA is TGTGCCAGCAGCCAAGTTCTAGGTTCGGGAGGCACCATATATTTT.

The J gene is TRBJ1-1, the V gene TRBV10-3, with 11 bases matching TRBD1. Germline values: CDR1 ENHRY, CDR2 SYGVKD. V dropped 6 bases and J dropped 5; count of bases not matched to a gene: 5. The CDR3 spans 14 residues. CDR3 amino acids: CAIRTGQGETEAFF. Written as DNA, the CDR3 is TGTGCCATCAGGACGGGACAGGGGGAGACTGAAGCTTTCTTT.

The chain's CDR3 is CASSQERTGLHEQYF. CDR3 coding DNA: TGCGCCAGCAGCCAAGAAAGGACAGGCCTACACGAGCAGTACTTC. V gene TRBV4-3 combines with J gene TRBJ2-7; 7 bases are a match to TRBD1. Germline assignment: CDR1 LGHNA and CDR2 YSLEER. Losses at the gene ends were 0 bases for V and 5 bases for J; bases not matched to a gene: 7. CDR3 size: 15 residues.

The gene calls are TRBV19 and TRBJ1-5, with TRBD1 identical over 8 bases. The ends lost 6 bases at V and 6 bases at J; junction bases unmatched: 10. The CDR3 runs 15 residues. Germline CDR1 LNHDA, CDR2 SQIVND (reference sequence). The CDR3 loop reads CASRETGASGQPQHF. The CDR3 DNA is TGTGCCAGTAGGGAGACAGGGGCTTCGGGTCAGCCCCAGCATTTT.

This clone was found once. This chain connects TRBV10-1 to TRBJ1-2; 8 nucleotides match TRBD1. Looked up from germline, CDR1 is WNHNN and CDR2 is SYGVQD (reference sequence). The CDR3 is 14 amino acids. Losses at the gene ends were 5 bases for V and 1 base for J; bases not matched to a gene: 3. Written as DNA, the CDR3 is TGCGCCAGCAGTCGACAGGGGCGTAACTATGGCTACACCTTC. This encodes CASSRQGRNYGYTF.